The 29 T cell receptor beta chains in this list originate from one sample, sequenced in a study of T-cell memory formation after mild COVID-19. From the 5' RACE reads, TCRdb called clonotypes with MiXCR, one entry per CDR3 protein. The data contain just over 200,000 distinct CDR3 sequences, 9.5% of them singletons. What was sequenced was PBMCs or a T cell subset sorted from them (not recorded which). The origin of the receptors is a man aged 18-30 years who had mild COVID-19 (a few samples of this study predate the infection). Cell type and time point are not known.

This clonotype came up many times. This chain links TRBV4-1 with TRBJ1-1; D perhaps matches TRBD1 (6 bases). Trimming pared 0 bases from V and 11 bases from J, leaving 13 bases between. The CDR3 loop spans 13 amino acids. Germline CDR1 is MGHRA and CDR2 is YSYEKL. The CDR3: CASSQERQGRAFF. In DNA, the CDR3 is TGCGCCAGCAGCCAAGAGAGGCAGGGGAGGGCTTTCTTT.

This chain links TRBV4-1 with TRBJ1-2, with D possibly matching TRBD1 (5 bases). CDR1 is MGHRA and CDR2 is YSYEKL in the germline V gene. V lost 1 base to trimming and J lost 5 bases, with 14 bases between them. This CDR3 region has 15 residues. DNA of the CDR3: TGCGCCAGCAGCCAAGGGGGCCCAGGATTTTATGGCTACACCTTC. It yields the protein CASSQGGPGFYGYTF.

The table lists this clonotype with a few counts. The gene calls are TRBV6-6 and TRBJ2-7; 7 nucleotides align to TRBD2. CDR1 MNHNY and CDR2 SVGAGI come from the germline V gene (reference sequence). J gave up 0 bases and V 2 bases, and 4 bases lay outside the gene matches. The CDR3 runs 15 residues. The CDR3 nucleotides are TGTGCCAGCAGTTACGATGGCGGGAGCTCCTACGAGCAGTACGTC. Translation gives CASSYDGGSSYEQYV.

This chain links TRBV5-5 with TRBJ1-5, with a weak D call TRBD1 (6 bases). The V end lost 0 bases, the J end lost 4 bases, and 14 bases lay between the germline ends. Germline V gene lookup returns CDR1 SGHKS and CDR2 YYEKEE (reference sequence). The CDR3 has 16 residues. In nucleotides, the CDR3 is TGTGCCAGCAGCTTGGCTGGCAGGGGAAGGAATCAGCCCCAGCATTTT. This gives the protein CASSLAGRGRNQPQHF.

In its sample, this clonotype was seen a few times. The gene calls are TRBV11-2 and TRBJ1-2; 7 bases are shared with TRBD1. Germline V gene lookup returns CDR1 SGHAT and CDR2 FQNNGV. CDR3 length: 13 amino acids. V trimming: 5 bases; J trimming: 8 bases; junction bases outside the gene matches: 8. The CDR3 sequence is CASSLNRGGGYTF. The CDR3, as DNA: TGTGCCAGCAGCCTCAACAGGGGAGGAGGCTACACCTTC. Together with reference TRBV11-2 and TRBJ1-2, the CDR3 gives the full variable domain: EAGVAQSPRYKIIEKRQSVAFWCNPISGHATLYWYQQILGQGPKLLIQFQNNGVVDDSQLPKDRFSAERLKGVDSTLKIQPAKLEDSAVYLCASSLNRGGGYTFGSGTRLTVV.

The sample holds a few counts of this clonotype. The chain joins TRBV11-2 to TRBJ2-7, with TRBD2 identical over 9 bases. V dropped 1 base and J dropped 0; count of bases not matched to a gene: 4. The CDR3 has 16 amino acids. Looked up from germline, CDR1 is SGHAT and CDR2 is FQNNGV. The DNA of the CDR3 is TGTGCCAGCAGCTTAGGATTAGCGGGGGCCTCCTACGAGCAGTACGTC. Protein product: CASSLGLAGASYEQYV.

This clonotype occurred a few times. V gene TRBV5-1 combines with J gene TRBJ2-5; TRBD2 aligns across 8 bases. With 7 bases clipped from V and 4 bases from J, the junction kept 9 bases outside the gene matches. The length of the CDR3 is 14 residues. Germline V CDR1 and CDR2: SGHRS, YFSETQ. CDR3 sequence: CASSGGAGGETQYF. The CDR3 region has the DNA TGCGCCAGCTCGGGAGGGGCCGGGGGAGAGACCCAGTACTTC.

This clonotype was recorded once. The V and J genes are TRBV5-1 and TRBJ1-2; a weak D match, TRBD1 (5 bases). The CDR3 is 14 amino acids. The V gene lost 4 bases and the J gene lost 5 bases, with 15 bases spanning the gap. Per the germline V gene, CDR1 is SGHRS and CDR2 is YFSETQ. The CDR3 region has the DNA TGCGCCAGCAGCCGACAGTCGGAAGCTTATGGCTACACCTTC. It encodes CASSRQSEAYGYTF.

This clonotype was seen only a few times. The chain couples TRBV27 to TRBJ1-1; 7 bases align to TRBD1. The CDR3 sequence is 16 residues long. Germline V CDR1 and CDR2: MNHEY, SMNVEV (reference sequence). Trimming took 6 bases from V and 2 from J; bases not matched to a gene: 12. CDR3 coding DNA: TGTGCCAGCAGCCGCCGGGAGACAGGGTTTAACACTGAAGCTTTCTTT. This sequence encodes CASSRRETGFNTEAFF.

V gene TRBV6-1 combines with J gene TRBJ2-2; 9 bases line up with TRBD2. After removal of 3 bases from V and 3 bases from J, the junction contained 8 bases not matched to a gene. The CDR3 is 17 residues long. CDR1 MNHNS and CDR2 SASEGT come from the germline V gene. The CDR3 DNA reads as TGTGCCAGCAGTGAGTCCAGCGGGGGGTTTTACACCGGGGAGCTGTTTTTT. Protein product: CASSESSGGFYTGELFF.

There are a few counts of this clonotype. The chain carries TRBV7-2 and TRBJ2-2; TRBD2 matches at 10 bases. Germline V gives CDR1 SGHTA, CDR2 FQGNSA. This CDR3 spans 14 amino acids. J was trimmed by 7 bases and V by 1 base; bases with no gene match: 0. DNA for the CDR3: TGTGCCAGCAGCTTAGAGCGGGGGGGCGGGGAGCTGTTTTTT. This gives the protein CASSLERGGGELFF. Using reference TRBV7-2 and TRBJ2-2 for the parts outside the CDR3, the full variable domain is GAGVSQSPSNKVTEKGKDVELRCDPISGHTALYWYRQSLGQGLEFLIYFQGNSAPDKSGLPSDRFSAERTGGSVSTLTIQRTQQEDSAVYLCASSLERGGGELFFGEGSRLTVL.

The chain combines TRBV29-1 with TRBJ2-7; the D call may be TRBD1 or TRBD2 (5 bases each). Trimming shortened V by 7 bases and J by 3 bases, and 13 bases separated the two germline ends. Looked up from germline, CDR1 is SQVTM and CDR2 is ANQGSEA. CDR3 length equals 12 residues. The CDR3 nucleotides read TGCAGCGCACTGGGGGACGGCTACGAGCAGTACTTC. Translated, it gives CSALGDGYEQYF.

The chain is built from TRBV3-1 and TRBJ1-6; maybe TRBD1 (6 bases). With 5 bases removed from V and 10 bases from J, the gap between germline ends came to 12 bases. CDR1 is LGHDT and CDR2 is YNNKEL in the germline V gene (reference sequence). The CDR3 spans 13 residues. The CDR3 here is CASSSSGESPLHF. For the CDR3, the DNA is TGTGCCAGCAGCTCTTCAGGGGAATCACCCCTCCACTTT.

This clonotype was seen only a few times. The chain uses TRBV5-5 and TRBJ1-6; TRBD1 is a possible D gene (5 bases). V was shortened by 1 base and J by 9 bases, with 11 bases between the two germline ends. Germline V gene lookup returns CDR1 SGHKS and CDR2 YYEKEE (reference sequence). The length of the CDR3 is 14 residues. CDR3 protein: CASSLYEGSSPLHF. Written as DNA, the CDR3 is TGTGCCAGCAGCTTGTACGAGGGGAGTTCACCCCTCCACTTT.

This clonotype was detected a few times. The chain is built from TRBV7-2 and TRBJ2-4; D is uncertain. The CDR3 has 14 residues. The germline V gene encodes CDR1 SGHTA and CDR2 FQGNSA. The V end was cut by 3 bases, the J end by 0 bases, with 6 bases between. This CDR3 is CASSFALAKNIQYF. The CDR3 DNA sequence: TGTGCCAGCAGCTTTGCCCTAGCCAAAAACATTCAGTACTTC.

This clonotype was picked up a small number of times. This chain links TRBV5-1 with TRBJ2-1; 7 bases fit TRBD2. The CDR3 has 14 residues. With V trimmed by 4 bases and J by 6 bases, 7 bases remained unmatched. Germline V gene sequence: CDR1 SGHRS, CDR2 YFSETQ. CDR3 coding DNA: TGCGCCAGCAGCCCAGGAGAGCGGGGCAATGAGCAGTTCTTC. Its protein product is CASSPGERGNEQFF. The entire variable domain, with the rest obtained from reference TRBV5-1 and TRBJ2-1, is as follows: KAGVTQTPRYLIKTRGQQVTLSCSPISGHRSVSWYQQTPGQGLQFLFEYFSETQRNKGNFPGRFSGRQFSNSRSEMNVSTLELGDSALYLCASSPGERGNEQFFGPGTRLTVL.

This clonotype was observed many times. The chain couples TRBV12-3 or TRBV12-4 to TRBJ2-7; TRBD1 matches 11 bases. The CDR3 sequence is 15 residues long. Trimming removed 6 bases from V and 4 bases from J; junction bases left unmatched: 8. CDR3 DNA: TGTGCCAGCAGAGATACCGGGACAGGGGGATACGAGCAGTACTTC. It is translated as CASRDTGTGGYEQYF.

V usage is TRBV6-1 and J usage is TRBJ2-1; TRBD2 aligns across 8 bases. This CDR3 has 14 residues. Per germline, CDR1 MNHNS and CDR2 SASEGT. The J segment lost 8 bases and the V segment lost 7 bases, leaving 10 bases of the junction unmatched. The CDR3 region has the DNA TGTGCCAGCAACCCCAGCGGGAGCCGCCATGAGCAGTTCTTC. It encodes CASNPSGSRHEQFF.

The CDR3 spells CASSRGTAIGYEQYF. The DNA for the CDR3 is TGCGCCAGCAGCCGAGGGACGGCAATAGGCTACGAGCAGTACTTC. The gene calls are TRBV5-1 and TRBJ2-7; either TRBD1 or TRBD2 may supply D (5 bases each). The CDR3 has 15 amino acids. CDR1 is SGHRS, CDR2 YFSETQ, per germline. V shed 4 bases and J shed 3 bases, with 17 bases lying between them.

The V and J genes are TRBV10-3 and TRBJ1-6; D remains unclear. The germline CDR1 and CDR2 sequences are ENHRY and SYGVKD. The V end lost 4 bases, the J end lost 11 bases, and 12 bases lay between the germline ends. The CDR3 sequence is 13 residues long. The CDR3 reads CAISGAKDAPLHF. As DNA, the CDR3 is TGTGCCATCAGTGGGGCCAAGGACGCACCCCTCCACTTT.

This clonotype was seen a handful of times. The genes are TRBV3-1 and TRBJ1-1, with unresolved D. The V gene lost 8 bases and the J gene lost 9 bases, with 10 bases spanning the gap. This CDR3 comprises 10 residues. Germline CDR1 LGHDT, CDR2 YNNKEL (reference sequence). CDR3 sequence (DNA): TGTGCCAGCGGATATGGGAAAGCTTTCTTT. It translates to CASGYGKAFF.

The table lists this clonotype with a few counts. The V and J genes are TRBV9 and TRBJ2-1; 9 bases fit TRBD1. The germline V gene has CDR1 SGDLS and CDR2 YYNGEE. V gave up 3 bases and J gave up 8 bases; unmatched junction bases: 6. The CDR3 is 14 amino acids. Written as DNA, the CDR3 is TGTGCCAGCAGCGCCCCACAGGGGGCGGATGAGCAGTTCTTC. Translated, it gives CASSAPQGADEQFF.

This clonotype showed up many times. V and J are TRBV10-3 and TRBJ2-7; D is possibly TRBD1 (6 bases). CDR3 length: 12 amino acids. CDR1 is ENHRY, CDR2 SYGVKD, per germline. Trimming took off 3 bases at V and 3 bases at J, with 6 bases between the two ends. The CDR3 is CAISEQGYEQYV. CDR3 bases: TGTGCCATCAGTGAACAGGGCTACGAGCAGTACGTC.

This clonotype has just a few counts. This CDR3 is CASSLATDSPLHF. CDR3 nucleotides: TGTGCCAGCAGCTTAGCTACGGATTCACCCCTCCACTTT. V is TRBV7-6 and J is TRBJ1-6; D not certain. V dropped 0 bases and J dropped 8 bases, with 5 bases sitting between them. This CDR3 has 13 residues. Germline-derived CDR1 and CDR2 are SGHVS and FNYEAQ. The entire variable domain, with the rest obtained from reference TRBV7-6 and TRBJ1-6, is as follows: GAGVSQSPRYKVTKRGQDVALRCDPISGHVSLYWYRQALGQGPEFLTYFNYEAQQDKSGLPNDRFSAERPEGSISTLTIQRTEQRDSAMYRCASSLATDSPLHFGNGTRLTVT.

This rearrangement joins TRBV28 to TRBJ2-7, with unresolved D. The V end was cut by 4 bases, the J end by 12 bases, with 16 bases between. This CDR3 has 12 amino acids. Germline loops: CDR1 MDHEN, CDR2 SYDVKM. CDR3 residues: CASSCRARSGYV. The CDR3 DNA reads as TGTGCCAGCAGTTGTCGGGCCCGGAGTGGGTACGTC.

This chain joins TRBV7-2 and TRBJ2-1, with unresolved D. The CDR3 runs 17 residues. CDR1 and CDR2 (germline): SGHTA, FQGNSA. V lost 2 bases and J 4 bases, leaving 18 bases between the germline ends. CDR3 coding DNA: TGTGCCAGCAGCTTATTGGGCGCGAGTGAGATTTACAATGAGCAGTTCTTC. It is translated as CASSLLGASEIYNEQFF.

The rearrangement uses TRBV25-1 and TRBJ1-2; D not resolved. V lost 3 bases to trimming and J lost 3 bases, with 8 bases between them. The V gene's germline CDR1 is MGHDK and CDR2 SYGVNS. There are 13 residues in the CDR3. The DNA for the CDR3 is TGTGCCAGCAGTGAGTTCCAGTACTATGGCTACACCTTC. Its protein product is CASSEFQYYGYTF.

The chain is built from TRBV28 and TRBJ2-1; 8 bases line up with TRBD2. The length of the CDR3 is 17 residues. Germline V CDR1 and CDR2: MDHEN, SYDVKM. V lost 1 base, J lost 3 bases, and 8 bases stayed unmatched. The chain's CDR3 is CASSLFHAGGLYNEQFF. Here the CDR3 DNA reads TGTGCCAGCAGTTTATTCCATGCGGGGGGCCTCTACAATGAGCAGTTCTTC. Drawing the rest from reference TRBV28 and TRBJ2-1, the complete variable domain is DVKVTQSSRYLVKRTGEKVFLECVQDMDHENMFWYRQDPGLGLRLIYFSYDVKMKEKGDIPEGYSVSREKKERFSLILESASTNQTSMYLCASSLFHAGGLYNEQFFGPGTRLTVL.

The genes are TRBV2 and TRBJ1-5; D ambiguous. The CDR3 totals 14 residues. Looked up from germline, CDR1 is SNHLY and CDR2 is FYNNEI. V dropped 4 bases and J dropped 6 bases, with 13 bases sitting between them. The CDR3 coding sequence is TGTGCCAGCAGTGCCGACACTCGGGGTCAGCCCCAGCATTTT. It specifies CASSADTRGQPQHF.